The next 17 T cell receptor beta chains were all read from a single sample in a study of brain metastases from non-small cell lung cancer. The table came from immunoSEQ multiplex PCR; TCRdb's copy has only in-frame clones and leaves some out. This sample has over a thousand clones, with around 90% found just once. The specimen was primary lung tumor tissue. The receptors were gathered from a donor aged 40 or older with non-small cell lung cancer.

The chain uses TRBV4-1 and TRBJ2-1, with unresolved D. V lost 2 bases, J lost 13 bases, and 15 bases lay in between. The CDR3 totals 13 residues. Germline-derived CDR1 and CDR2 are MGHRA and YSYEKL. This CDR3 reads CASSQNLQLGQFF. CDR3 nucleotides: TGCGCCAGCAGCCAAAATCTCCAGCTAGGTCAGTTCTTC.

The V and J genes are TRBV2 and TRBJ1-5; D unclear. CDR1 SNHLY and CDR2 FYNNEI come from the germline V gene. V shed 8 bases and J shed 6 bases, with 17 bases lying between them. The CDR3 extends over 14 amino acids. The CDR3 DNA is TGTGCCAGCTCTCCTTCGTGGCTGGGTCAGCCCCAGCATTTT. Translating it yields CASSPSWLGQPQHF. Complete variable domain (other parts from reference TRBV2 and TRBJ1-5): EPEVTQTPSHQVTQMGQEVILRCVPISNHLYFYWYRQILGQKVEFLVSFYNNEISEKSEIFDDQFSVERPDGSNFTLKIRSTKLEDSAMYFCASSPSWLGQPQHFGDGTRLSIL.

This sequence joins TRBV29-1 and TRBJ2-5; D ambiguous. Germline CDR1 and CDR2: SQVTM and ANQGSEA. Trimming removed 5 bases at V and 3 bases at J, with 10 bases between. There are 12 residues in the CDR3. The CDR3 nucleotides read TGCAGCGTTACTAACGATAAAGAGACCCAGTACTTC. It encodes CSVTNDKETQYF.

This chain links TRBV6-2 or TRBV6-3 with TRBJ2-3; D may be TRBD1 (6 bases). The germline V gene has CDR1 MNHEY and CDR2 SVGEGT. Trimming removed 4 bases at V and 1 base at J, with 9 bases between. The CDR3 is 14 amino acids. CDR3 sequence reads: CASSFNRGTDTQYF. CDR3 coding DNA: TGTGCCAGCAGTTTTAACAGGGGCACAGATACGCAGTATTTT.

This rearrangement joins TRBV2 to TRBJ1-1, with a tentative D call TRBD1 (6 bases). V lost 7 bases and J lost 1, with 10 bases in between. Germline V gene sequence: CDR1 SNHLY, CDR2 FYNNEI. The CDR3 runs to 13 residues. CDR3 amino acids: CASTRQENTEAFF. DNA of the CDR3: TGTGCCAGCACCCGACAGGAGAACACTGAAGCTTTCTTT.

This clone was seen a single time. This chain joins TRBV6-5 and TRBJ1-1; the D gene is possibly TRBD1 (5 bases). Germline CDR1 is MNHEY and CDR2 is SVGAGI. V lost 10 bases, J lost 4 bases, and 16 bases lay in between. This CDR3 contains 13 residues. CDR3 coding DNA: TGTGCCATCGGGGCGGGATCCCTCACTGAAGCTTTCTTT. It encodes CAIGAGSLTEAFF.

The CDR3 reads CASSLGGGLAASYYKDEQFF. The CDR3 nucleotides read TGTGCCAGCAGCCTTGGGGGGGGACTAGCGGCTTCCTACTATAAGGATGAGCAGTTCTTC. The V and J genes are TRBV4-2 and TRBJ2-1; 11 bases line up with TRBD2. V trimming: 4 bases; J trimming: 8 bases; junction bases outside the gene matches: 22. This CDR3 spans 20 amino acids. CDR1 and CDR2 (germline): LGHNA, YNFKEQ.

V is TRBV5-1 and J is TRBJ1-1; D not resolved. Germline V CDR1 and CDR2: SGHRS, YFSETQ. V was clipped by 0 bases and J by 3 bases, with 6 bases between them. CDR3 length: 13 amino acids. The CDR3 protein is CASSLEKDTEAFF. The CDR3 DNA is TGCGCCAGCAGCTTGGAGAAAGACACTGAAGCTTTCTTT.

This sequence joins TRBV6-5 and TRBJ2-7; a weak D match, TRBD1 (7 bases). Germline loops: CDR1 MNHEY, CDR2 SVGAGI. The CDR3 has 15 residues. The V gene lost 5 bases and the J gene lost 7 bases, with 21 bases spanning the gap. The CDR3 sequence is CASSLPGDSPREQYF. CDR3 DNA: TGTGCCAGCAGTCTACCGGGGGACAGCCCGCGGGAGCAGTACTTC.

The chain carries TRBV2 and TRBJ1-5, with unresolved D. Germline CDR1 SNHLY, CDR2 FYNNEI. Trimming removed 4 bases from V and 4 bases from J, with 8 bases in between. This CDR3 has 13 residues. As DNA, the CDR3 is TGTGCCAGCAGTGCGGAGGCAAATCAGCCCCAGCATTTT. The encoded protein is CASSAEANQPQHF.

The chain links TRBV28 to TRBJ1-4, with D hard to call. V shed 5 bases and J shed 3 bases, with 10 bases lying between them. Germline V gene data show CDR1 as MDHEN and CDR2 as SYDVKM. The CDR3 covers 14 residues. The CDR3 region is CASSTEQSNEKLFF. The CDR3 nucleotides are TGTGCCAGCAGTACGGAACAGTCTAATGAAAAACTGTTTTTT.

This chain connects TRBV19 to TRBJ1-1; possible D gene TRBD1, 6 bases. Germline V gene data show CDR1 as LNHDA and CDR2 as SQIVND (reference sequence). V was trimmed by 6 bases and J by 0 bases, leaving 8 bases between them. The CDR3 sequence is 13 residues long. Here the CDR3 DNA reads TGTGCCAGTAGCGGACAGATGAACACTGAAGCTTTCTTT. Translated: CASSGQMNTEAFF.

The chain carries TRBV29-1 and TRBJ2-1; tentative D call: TRBD2 (7 bases). This CDR3 contains 12 residues. Germline V CDR1 and CDR2: SQVTM, ANQGSEA. The V gene lost 4 bases and the J gene lost 5 bases, with 9 bases spanning the gap. This chain's CDR3 is CSVGEGDNEQFF. The CDR3 DNA sequence: TGCAGCGTTGGGGAGGGGGACAATGAGCAGTTCTTC.

The sample holds one count of this clone. This sequence joins TRBV2 and TRBJ2-7; D unclear. Germline lookup yields CDR1 SNHLY and CDR2 FYNNEI. The V end was cut by 5 bases, the J end by 7 bases, with 15 bases between. The CDR3 loop spans 13 amino acids. CDR3 in amino acids: CASSPGPLREQYF. The CDR3 region has the DNA TGTGCCAGCAGTCCCGGACCGTTAAGAGAGCAGTACTTC.

The chain combines TRBV19 with TRBJ1-2; 9 nucleotides match TRBD1. J gave up 7 bases and V 4 bases, and 10 bases lay outside the gene matches. Germline V gene data show CDR1 as LNHDA and CDR2 as SQIVND (reference sequence). The length of the CDR3 is 15 residues. CDR3: CASSTQGQGRRGYTF. The CDR3 nucleotides read TGTGCCAGTAGTACCCAGGGACAGGGACGCCGTGGCTACACCTTC. Full variable domain (missing parts from reference TRBV19 and TRBJ1-2): DGGITQSPKYLFRKEGQNVTLSCEQNLNHDAMYWYRQDPGQGLRLIYYSQIVNDFQKGDIAEGYSVSREKKESFPLTVTSAQKNPTAFYLCASSTQGQGRRGYTFGSGTRLTVV.

The rearrangement uses TRBV5-1 and TRBJ1-6; possible D gene TRBD1, 6 bases. Trimming removed 0 bases from V and 7 bases from J, with 11 bases in between. The germline V gene encodes CDR1 SGHRS and CDR2 YFSETQ. CDR3 length equals 15 residues. In nucleotides, the CDR3 is TGCGCCAGCAGCTTGGGAGACAGGACGAATTCACCCCTCCACTTT. Protein product: CASSLGDRTNSPLHF. The variable domain in full, with the rest retrieved from reference TRBV5-1 and TRBJ1-6, is KAGVTQTPRYLIKTRGQQVTLSCSPISGHRSVSWYQQTPGQGLQFLFEYFSETQRNKGNFPGRFSGRQFSNSRSEMNVSTLELGDSALYLCASSLGDRTNSPLHFGNGTRLTVT.

This chain joins TRBV7-9 and TRBJ2-7; D is perhaps TRBD1 (5 bases). The CDR3 contains 14 residues. V gave up 3 bases and J gave up 1 base, with 10 bases separating them. CDR1 and CDR2 (germline): SEHNR, FQNEAQ (reference sequence). CDR3 nucleotide sequence: TGTGCCAGCAGCTTCGGGCAGGGTTCCTACGAGCAGTACTTC. This codes for CASSFGQGSYEQYF.